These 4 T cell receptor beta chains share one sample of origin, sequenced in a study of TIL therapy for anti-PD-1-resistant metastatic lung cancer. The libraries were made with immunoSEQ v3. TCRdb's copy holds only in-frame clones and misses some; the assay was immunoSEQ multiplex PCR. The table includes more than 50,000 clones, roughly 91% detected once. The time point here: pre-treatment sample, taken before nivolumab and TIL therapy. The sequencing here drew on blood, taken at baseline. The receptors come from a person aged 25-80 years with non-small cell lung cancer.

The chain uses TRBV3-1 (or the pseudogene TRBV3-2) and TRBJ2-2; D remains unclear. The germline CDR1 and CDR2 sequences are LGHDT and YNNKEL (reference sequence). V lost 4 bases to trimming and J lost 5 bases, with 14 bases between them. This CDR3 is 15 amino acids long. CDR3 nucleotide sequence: TGTGCCAGCAGCCTAGGCACAGACAAAACCGGGGAGCTGTTTTTT. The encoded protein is CASSLGTDKTGELFF.

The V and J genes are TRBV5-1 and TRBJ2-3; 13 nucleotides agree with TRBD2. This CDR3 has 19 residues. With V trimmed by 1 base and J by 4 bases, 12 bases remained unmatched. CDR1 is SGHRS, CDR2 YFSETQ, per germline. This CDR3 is CASSLSGLAGSTRPDTQYF. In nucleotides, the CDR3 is TGCGCCAGCAGCTTGTCGGGACTAGCGGGGTCCACACGCCCAGATACGCAGTATTTT.

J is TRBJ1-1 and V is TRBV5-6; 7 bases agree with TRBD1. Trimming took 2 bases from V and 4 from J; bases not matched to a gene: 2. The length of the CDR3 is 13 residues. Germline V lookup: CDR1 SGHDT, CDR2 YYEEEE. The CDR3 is CASSLTGVTEAFF. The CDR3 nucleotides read TGTGCCAGCAGCTTAACAGGGGTCACTGAAGCTTTCTTT.

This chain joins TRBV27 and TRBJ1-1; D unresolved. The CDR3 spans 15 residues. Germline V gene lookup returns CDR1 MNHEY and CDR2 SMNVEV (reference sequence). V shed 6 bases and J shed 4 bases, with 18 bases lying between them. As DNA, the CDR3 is TGTGCCAGCAGAGGTCATCCGGGGATAGGCACTGAAGCTTTCTTT. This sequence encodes CASRGHPGIGTEAFF.